This TCR beta chain was recovered during a study of vaccination and CD4 T cells after COVID-19. The treatment is: approximately 11-day PBMC culture with coronavirus spike peptide pools or control peptides (ViraFEST assay). Sequence data for DNA of cultured CD4+ T cells were generated by the Oncomine TCR Beta short-read assay. TCRdb processed the PCR reads anew with MiXCR; each CDR3 protein has one entry. The table records 3,700 or so distinct CDR3 sequences, 15% of them present only once. This clonotype occurred a few times. The antigen is unknown. The length of the CDR3 is 16 residues. Germline CDR1 SGHTA, CDR2 FQGTGA. Trimming took 5 bases from V and 0 from J; bases not matched to a gene: 4.

Sequencing was carried out using CD4+ T cells from blood, cultured in vitro. This TCR came from a human donor who had recovered from COVID-19. V is TRBV7-3 and J is TRBJ1-3; 10 positions agree with TRBD1. The CDR3 sequence is CASSAGDRGSGNTIYF. DNA of the CDR3: TGTGCCAGCAGCGCAGGGGACAGGGGCTCTGGAAACACCATATATTTT.